These 13 T cell receptor beta chains were sequenced from one sample in a study of T cell clonality in common variable immunodeficiency (dated by TCRdb to the mid-2010s). Library preparation was by the immunoSEQ multiplex PCR assay. The table comes from immuneACCESS by way of TCRdb, which keeps in-frame sequences with V and J called. Part of the clones is missing from these tables; in studies checked, under half for an unresolved V gene and the rest for unknown reasons. Across this sample, approximately 20,000 clones were tabulated and none appeared just once. Approximately 2.5% of the sample lies in the top ten. These TCRs' antigens remain unknown. The paper's findings and limits, for the study overall: Fewer deletions and N-nucleotide insertions were reportedly observed in CVID TCRbeta sequences, and highly modified clones with 13 or more V deletions were reportedly absent from CVID TCRbeta sequences.

The sequenced material came from peripheral blood mononuclear cells. Source of these receptors: a human donor with common variable immunodeficiency.

This clone was seen many times. CDR3 DNA, as far as it was read: TGTGCCAGCAGACGGACAGGGAACACCGGGGAG. Protein product: CASRRTGNTGE. The whole CDR3 sequence reads CASRRTGNTGELFF. The chain is built from TRBV2 and TRBJ2-2; 7 bases line up with TRBD1. Coverage ceases 3 residues before the CDR3 finishes, and the germline J gene fills in the end. There are 14 residues in the CDR3. After removal of 6 bases from V and 1 base from J, the junction contained 2 bases not matched to a gene. Germline CDR1 SNHLY, CDR2 FYNNEI.

This clone has ten or more counts. The read halts 3 residues ahead of the CDR3 end, with the missing end drawn from the germline J gene. The chain combines TRBV7-2 with TRBJ2-6, with D unclear. The germline gives CDR1 SGHTA, CDR2 FQGNSA. The CDR3 runs to 12 residues. V lost 8 bases and J 0 bases, leaving 2 bases between the germline ends. CDR3 DNA (partial): TGTGCCAGCCGCTCTGGGGCCAACGTC. Protein product: CASRSGANV. From start to end, the CDR3 is CASRSGANVLTF.

The table lists this clone with many counts. The read terminates 3 residues ahead of where the CDR3 ends, so the germline J gene completes it. The chain joins TRBV2 to TRBJ1-1; D unresolved. CDR1 SNHLY and CDR2 FYNNEI come from the germline V gene. V was clipped by 5 bases and J by 5 bases, with 9 bases between them. This CDR3 has 12 residues. The sequenced CDR3 bases are TGTGCCAGCAGTAAACAGAGGACTGAA. The encoded protein is CASSKQRTE. The entire CDR3 sequence reads CASSKQRTEAFF.

This clone was detected ten times or more. Read sequence stops 3 residues before the CDR3 end, and the germline J gene provides the missing end. V usage is TRBV6-1 and J usage is TRBJ2-7, with D perhaps assigned TRBD1 or TRBD2 (5 bases each). The V gene lost 0 bases and the J gene lost 4 bases, with 19 bases spanning the gap. The CDR3 loop spans 17 amino acids. The germline V gene has CDR1 MNHNS and CDR2 SASEGT. CDR3 sequence reads: CASSEAAVGRRPYEQYF. Partial CDR3 DNA: TGTGCCAGCAGTGAAGCGGCAGTGGGGCGGAGGCCTTACGAG.

This clone was seen many times. The read terminates 3 residues before the CDR3 end, so the remaining end is supplied by the germline J gene. V is TRBV6-4 and J is TRBJ1-2; possible D gene TRBD1, 5 bases. V lost 6 bases and J 7 bases, leaving 21 bases between the germline ends. The CDR3 covers 15 residues. Germline-derived CDR1 and CDR2 are MRHNA and SNTAGT. The CDR3 protein is CASSRTEAGRGGYTF. CDR3 bases read: TGTGCCAGCAGCCGCACCGAGGCAGGGCGGGGTGGC.

The table lists this clone with many counts. The read terminates 3 residues before the CDR3 end, so the remaining end is supplied by the germline J gene. The chain recombines TRBV11-2 with TRBJ2-7; the D gene is possibly TRBD1 (6 bases). Per germline, CDR1 SGHAT and CDR2 FQNNGV. The ends were cut back, 3 bases at V and 3 bases at J, with 12 bases in the middle. This CDR3 has 14 amino acids. CDR3 bases read: TGTGCCAGCAGCTTCGACAGGAACTACTACGAG. As protein: CASSFDRNYYE. The whole CDR3 sequence is CASSFDRNYYEQYF. Full variable domain (remainder filled in from reference TRBV11-2 and TRBJ2-7): EAGVAQSPRYKIIEKRQSVAFWCNPISGHATLYWYQQILGQGPKLLIQFQNNGVVDDSQLPKDRFSAERLKGVDSTLKIQPAKLEDSAVYLCASSFDRNYYEQYFGPGTRLTVT.

This clone occurred many times. Sequencing ends 3 residues short of the CDR3 end; the germline J gene provides the rest. V is TRBV5-1 and J is TRBJ2-1; 7 positions agree with TRBD2. Per the germline V gene, CDR1 is SGHRS and CDR2 is YFSETQ. CDR3 length: 13 residues. J gave up 6 bases and V 5 bases, and 5 bases lay outside the gene matches. Here the CDR3 reads CASSSERGNEQFF. The covered CDR3 bases are TGCGCCAGCAGTTCAGAGCGGGGCAATGAG.

This clone was seen many times. The CDR3 end falls 3 residues outside the read, so it is completed with the germline J gene. This chain connects TRBV28 to TRBJ2-5; maybe TRBD1 (9 bases). V was cut by 6 bases and J by 5 bases, with 19 bases left in between. The CDR3 contains 15 residues. The germline V gene has CDR1 MDHEN and CDR2 SYDVKM. The CDR3 bases that were read are TGTGCCAGCAGGGTAACAGGGGGCGGGGGGGAGACC. This gives the protein CASRVTGGGGET. The whole CDR3 reads CASRVTGGGGETQYF.

This clone has ten or more counts. The read ends 3 residues before the CDR3 terminus; that terminus is restored from the germline J gene. This rearrangement joins TRBV7-2 to TRBJ2-3; no clear D gene. Germline CDR1 reads SGHTA; CDR2 reads FQGNSA. The V gene lost 5 bases and the J gene lost 8 bases, with 14 bases spanning the gap. The CDR3 spans 13 residues. The CDR3 bases that were read are TGTGCCAGCAGCCCACGGGTGCAAGGTACG. Translating gives CASSPRVQGT. The whole CDR3 protein is CASSPRVQGTQYF.

This clone was found many times. The read terminates 3 residues ahead of where the CDR3 ends, so the germline J gene completes it. The rearrangement links TRBV19 to TRBJ2-3; 7 nucleotides match TRBD1. The CDR3 runs to 17 residues. CDR1 and CDR2 (germline): LNHDA, SQIVND (reference sequence). The CDR3 bases that were read are TGTGCCAGTAGTATCGGCCTCCATTACCAGACAGGGATGACG. Its translation: CASSIGLHYQTGMT. From start to end, the CDR3 is CASSIGLHYQTGMTQYF. The whole variable domain, remainder taken from reference TRBV19 and TRBJ2-3, is DGGITQSPKYLFRKEGQNVTLSCEQNLNHDAMYWYRQDPGQGLRLIYYSQIVNDFQKGDIAEGYSVSREKKESFPLTVTSAQKNPTAFYLCASSIGLHYQTGMTQYFGPGTRLTVL.

This clone has a count of ten or more. The read terminates 3 residues ahead of where the CDR3 ends, so the germline J gene completes it. The chain carries TRBV20-1 and TRBJ1-1; 7 bases line up with TRBD1. Germline values: CDR1 DFQATT, CDR2 SNEGSKA (reference sequence). The CDR3 extends over 15 amino acids. V was clipped by 2 bases and J by 7 bases; unmatched bases: 13. This CDR3 reads CSARYTKGAAIEAFF. CDR3 DNA (partial): TGCAGTGCTAGATATACCAAGGGGGCGGCCATTGAA.

In its sample, this clone was seen many times. Read coverage stops 3 residues before the CDR3 terminus; the germline J gene supplies the remainder. J is TRBJ1-2 and V is TRBV6-2 or TRBV6-3, with D perhaps matching TRBD1 (5 bases). V gave up 2 bases and J gave up 3 bases, with 10 bases separating them. CDR1 MNHEY and CDR2 SVGEGT come from the germline V gene. The CDR3 consists of 14 residues. The sequenced CDR3 bases are TGTGCCAGCAGTTACGCAGACAGATACTATGGC. Residues: CASSYADRYYG. The complete CDR3 protein is CASSYADRYYGYTF.

This clone appeared a few times. Read data end 3 residues before the CDR3 end; the end is taken from the germline J gene. This chain connects TRBV18 to TRBJ1-1; D might be TRBD1 (6 bases). The CDR3 runs 13 residues. Per the germline V gene, CDR1 is KGHSH and CDR2 is LQKENI. CDR3 sequence reads: CASSPLSRGEAFF. The covered CDR3 bases are TGTGCCAGCTCACCATTAAGCAGGGGCGAA.